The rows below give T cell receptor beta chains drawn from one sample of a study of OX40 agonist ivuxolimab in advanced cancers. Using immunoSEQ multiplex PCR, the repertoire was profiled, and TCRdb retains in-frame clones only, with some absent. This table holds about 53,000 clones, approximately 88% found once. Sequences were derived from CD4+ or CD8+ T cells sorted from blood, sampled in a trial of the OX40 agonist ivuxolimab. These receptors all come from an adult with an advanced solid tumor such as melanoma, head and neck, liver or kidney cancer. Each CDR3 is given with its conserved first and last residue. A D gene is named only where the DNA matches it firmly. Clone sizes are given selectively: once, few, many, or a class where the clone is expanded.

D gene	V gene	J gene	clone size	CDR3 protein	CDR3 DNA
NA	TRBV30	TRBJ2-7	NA	CAWSTGLSSGEQYF	TGTGCCTGGAGTACGGGACTCTCGTCCGGCGAGCAGTACTTC
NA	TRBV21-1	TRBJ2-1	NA	CASTISRGISGPPGGEQFF	TGTGCCAGCACCATAAGCAGGGGAATTAGCGGGCCTCCCGGCGGTGAGCAGTTCTTC
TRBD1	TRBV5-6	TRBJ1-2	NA	CASSPTGGGYGYTF	TGTGCCAGCAGCCCGACAGGGGGCGGCTATGGCTACACCTTC
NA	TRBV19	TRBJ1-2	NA	CASSNSGDSGGYTF	TGTGCCAGTAGTAATTCGGGTGATTCTGGTGGCTACACCTTC
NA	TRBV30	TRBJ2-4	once	CAWSADPIRKINIQYF	TGTGCCTGGAGTGCTGACCCGATTCGGAAAATAAACATTCAGTACTTC
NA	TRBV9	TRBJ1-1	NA	CASSVGRSPTEAFF	TGTGCCAGCAGCGTAGGCAGGTCTCCCACTGAAGCTTTCTTT
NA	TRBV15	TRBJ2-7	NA	CATSRDKGYEQYF	TGTGCCACCAGCAGAGATAAGGGTTACGAGCAGTACTTC
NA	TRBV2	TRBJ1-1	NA	CASSDSGRGGRGDTEAFF	TGTGCCAGCAGTGATAGCGGGCGCGGGGGGAGAGGCGACACTGAAGCTTTCTTT
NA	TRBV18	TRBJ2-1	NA	CASSPTSSGEQFF	TGTGCCAGCTCGCCCACTAGCTCAGGGGAGCAGTTCTTC
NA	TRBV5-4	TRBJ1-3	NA	CASSLGSPSGNTIYF	TGTGCCAGCAGCTTGGGGTCCCCTTCTGGAAACACCATATATTTT
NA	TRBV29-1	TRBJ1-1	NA	CSVARGVGTEAFF	TGCAGCGTTGCCCGGGGGGTTGGTACTGAAGCTTTCTTT
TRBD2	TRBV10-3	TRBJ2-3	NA	CAISASGRADTQYF	TGTGCCATCAGCGCGAGCGGGAGAGCAGATACGCAGTATTTT
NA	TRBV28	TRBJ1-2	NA	CASSLGPYGYTF	TGTGCCAGCAGTCTCGGACCCTATGGCTACACCTTC
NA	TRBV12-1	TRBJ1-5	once	CASSSSTGGQPQHF	TGTGCCAGCAGCTCATCGACAGGGGGGCAGCCCCAGCATTTT
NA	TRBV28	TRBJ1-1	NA	CASSPSAGAHTEAFF	TGTGCCAGCAGTCCCTCGGCAGGGGCCCACACTGAAGCTTTCTTT
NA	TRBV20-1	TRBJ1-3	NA	CSARRGNTIYF	TGCAGTGCTAGACGAGGAAACACCATATATTTT
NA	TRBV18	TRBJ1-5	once	CASSPGQGGENQPQHF	TGTGCCAGCTCACCAGGGCAGGGAGGGGAAAATCAGCCCCAGCATTTT
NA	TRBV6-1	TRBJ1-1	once	CASSEEGVLTEAFF	TGTGCCAGCAGTGAAGAGGGGGTCCTCACTGAAGCTTTCTTT
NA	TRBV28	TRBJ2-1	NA	CASSSTGRGKNEQFF	TGTGCCAGCAGTTCGACAGGGAGGGGAAAAAATGAGCAGTTCTTC
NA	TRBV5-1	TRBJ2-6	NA	CASSLGRNSGANVLTF	TGCGCCAGCAGCTTGGGGCGGAACTCTGGGGCCAACGTCCTGACTTTC
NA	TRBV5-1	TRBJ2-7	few	CASSLAQGDSSYEQYF	TGCGCCAGCAGCTTGGCCCAGGGAGACAGCTCCTACGAGCAGTACTTC
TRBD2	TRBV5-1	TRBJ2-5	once	CASSLGLAGGRRETQYF	TGCGCCAGCAGCCTAGGACTAGCGGGAGGGCGTCGGGAGACCCAGTACTTC
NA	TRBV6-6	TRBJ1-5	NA	CASQGRRDQPQHF	TGTGCCAGTCAGGGTCGCCGGGATCAGCCCCAGCATTTT
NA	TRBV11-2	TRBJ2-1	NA	CASGWGAGNNEQFF	TGTGCCAGCGGGTGGGGGGCCGGCAACAATGAGCAGTTCTTC
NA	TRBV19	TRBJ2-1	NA	CATQGGASRLEQFF	TGTGCCACGCAGGGGGGGGCTTCGCGACTAGAGCAGTTCTTC
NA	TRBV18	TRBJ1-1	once	CASSPRQEAEAFF	TGTGCCAGCTCTCCTCGACAAGAAGCTGAAGCTTTCTTT
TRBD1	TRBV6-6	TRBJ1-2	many	CASSSPGQGNYGYTF	TGTGCCAGCAGTTCTCCGGGACAGGGAAACTATGGCTACACCTTC
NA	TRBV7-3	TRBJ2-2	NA	CASSSGQREGELFF	TGTGCCAGCAGCTCGGGCCAAAGGGAAGGGGAGCTGTTTTTT
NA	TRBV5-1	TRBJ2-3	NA	CASSPRLGQGSDTQYF	TGCGCCAGCAGCCCCAGATTGGGTCAGGGCTCAGATACGCAGTATTTT
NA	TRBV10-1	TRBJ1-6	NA	CASSDFQNNSPLHF	TGCGCCAGCAGTGATTTCCAGAATAATTCACCCCTCCACTTT
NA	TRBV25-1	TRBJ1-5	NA	CASSDLSFLEPQHF	TGTGCCAGCAGTGACTTGTCTTTCCTTGAGCCCCAGCATTTT
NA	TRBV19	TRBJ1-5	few	CASSIGRNNQPQHF	TGTGCCAGTAGTATAGGGCGGAACAATCAGCCCCAGCATTTT
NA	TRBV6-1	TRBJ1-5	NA	CASSEINLDYQPQHF	TGTGCCAGCAGTGAAATAAACTTGGACTATCAGCCCCAGCATTTT
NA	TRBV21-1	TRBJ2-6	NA	CASSPRTGGVMSGANVLTF	TGTGCCAGCAGCCCCCGGACAGGGGGCGTAATGTCTGGGGCCAACGTCCTGACTTTC
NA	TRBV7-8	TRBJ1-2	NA	CASSPPAGGRGYGYTF	TGTGCCAGCAGCCCCCCCGCCGGGGGACGCGGCTATGGCTACACCTTC